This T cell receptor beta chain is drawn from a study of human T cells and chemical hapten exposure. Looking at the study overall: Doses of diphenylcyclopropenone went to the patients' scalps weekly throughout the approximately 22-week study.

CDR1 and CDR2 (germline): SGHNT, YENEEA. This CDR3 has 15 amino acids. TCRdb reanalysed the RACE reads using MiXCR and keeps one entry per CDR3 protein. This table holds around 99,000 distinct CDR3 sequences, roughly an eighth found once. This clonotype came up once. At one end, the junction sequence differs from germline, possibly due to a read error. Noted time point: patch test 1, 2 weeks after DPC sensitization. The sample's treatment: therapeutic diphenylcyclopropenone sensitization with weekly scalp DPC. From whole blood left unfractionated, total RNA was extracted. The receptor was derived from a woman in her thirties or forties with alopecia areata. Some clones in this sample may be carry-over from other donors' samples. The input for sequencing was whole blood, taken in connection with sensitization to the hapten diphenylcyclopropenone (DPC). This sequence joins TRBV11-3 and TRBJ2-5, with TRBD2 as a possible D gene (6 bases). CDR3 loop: CARSLGGGASKTQYF. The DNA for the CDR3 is TGTGCCAGAAGCTTAGGAGGAGGGGCGAGTAAGACCCAGTACTTC.